The 8 T cell receptor beta chains given below trace back to one sample, sequenced in a study of T cells after yellow fever vaccination. From the 5' RACE reads, TCRdb called clonotypes with MiXCR, one entry per CDR3 protein. This table has 450,000 to 550,000 distinct CDR3 sequences, 20% to 25% appearing once. The sample in question was PBMCs, obtained roughly 23 days after the first yellow fever vaccination. The receptors shown here come from a man between 18 and 29 years old who received the YFV17D yellow fever vaccine.

This clonotype was observed a few times. The chain is built from TRBV7-2 and TRBJ2-2, with D uncertain. Trimming left V 6 bases short and J 9 bases short, with 11 bases between. The CDR3 extends over 12 amino acids. The germline V gene encodes CDR1 SGHTA and CDR2 FQGNSA. This chain's CDR3 is CASSFNPRELFF. The CDR3 DNA is TGTGCCAGCAGTTTTAATCCCCGGGAGCTGTTTTTT. Variable domain in full (rest from reference TRBV7-2 and TRBJ2-2): GAGVSQSPSNKVTEKGKDVELRCDPISGHTALYWYRQSLGQGLEFLIYFQGNSAPDKSGLPSDRFSAERTGGSVSTLTIQRTQQEDSAVYLCASSFNPRELFFGEGSRLTVL.

This clonotype was observed at least ten times. Written as DNA, the CDR3 is TGTGCCAGCAGTTTCTTAGCGGGGGGATCGAACACCGGGGAGCTGTTTTTT. Residues: CASSFLAGGSNTGELFF. The chain carries TRBV6-5 and TRBJ2-2; TRBD2 agrees at 10 bases. Trimming removed 4 bases from V and 0 bases from J; junction bases left unmatched: 5. The CDR3 has 17 residues. Per germline, CDR1 MNHEY and CDR2 SVGAGI.

V gene TRBV24-1 combines with J gene TRBJ2-1; D is possibly TRBD1 or TRBD2 (5 bases each). The CDR3 contains 13 residues. Germline V lookup: CDR1 KGHDR, CDR2 SFDVKD. Trimming stripped 6 bases from V and 4 bases from J, with 9 bases between. CDR3 region: CATSSGTYNEQFF. As DNA, the CDR3 is TGTGCCACCAGTTCTGGGACGTACAATGAGCAGTTCTTC.

This clonotype was counted between two and nine times. This chain joins TRBV6-5 and TRBJ2-3, with unresolved D. CDR1 is MNHEY and CDR2 is SVGAGI in the germline V gene. Trimming took off 2 bases at V and 6 bases at J, with 9 bases between the two ends. There are 13 residues in the CDR3. The CDR3 coding sequence is TGTGCCAGCAGTTACCCTGCCGCCGATACGCAGTATTTT. It translates to CASSYPAADTQYF.

In its sample, this clonotype was seen many times. V is TRBV5-1 and J is TRBJ1-1, with TRBD1 matching 11 bases. The CDR3 covers 14 residues. J gave up 2 bases and V 4 bases, and 1 base lay outside the gene matches. Germline V gene data show CDR1 as SGHRS and CDR2 as YFSETQ. This CDR3 is CASSRTGGNTEAFF. The CDR3 bases are TGCGCCAGCAGCAGGACAGGGGGCAACACTGAAGCTTTCTTT.

The chain couples TRBV12-3 or TRBV12-4 to TRBJ2-4; TRBD1 matches 8 bases. The CDR3 loop spans 17 amino acids. Unmatched junction bases numbered 10, after V lost 5 bases and J lost 1 base. The CDR3 loop is CASSPGRGRVAKNIQYF. CDR3 bases: TGTGCCAGCAGTCCCGGCAGGGGGCGCGTGGCCAAAAACATTCAGTACTTC.

The table lists this clonotype with a few counts. This may come from a read error, since a much larger clone is one base off. The chain uses TRBV7-9 and TRBJ1-2, with D possibly being TRBD1 (5 bases). Germline V gives CDR1 SEHNR, CDR2 FQNEAQ (reference sequence). There are 13 residues in the CDR3. Trimming pared 5 bases from V and 2 bases from J, leaving 9 bases between. CDR3 DNA: TGTGCCAGCAGCCCCTCAGGGAACTATGGCTACACCTTC. Protein: CASSPSGNYGYTF.

CDR3 nucleotide sequence: TGTGCTAGTGGCCCCTTGGACAGCTACAATGAGCAGTTCTTC. It codes for CASGPLDSYNEQFF. The rearrangement links TRBV12-5 to TRBJ2-1, with D possibly being TRBD1 (6 bases). CDR1 is LGHNT and CDR2 is FRNRAP in the germline V gene. Trimming stripped 6 bases from V and 3 bases from J, with 12 bases between. The CDR3 covers 14 residues.